The T cell receptor beta chain under discussion was sequenced for a study of T cell repertoires in aging, cancer and after chemotherapy. Study results and caveats: The repertoire data cannot show anything about immunological memory following chemotherapy. In cancer patients, declining TCR diversity with age involved lost richness and lost evenness. Thymic emigration or peripheral T cell expansion may be impaired by lymphoid organ infiltration in hematological cancer.

A mixed TRB-A/B primer pool amplified rearranged TRB by multiplex touch-down PCR. One entry per CDR3 protein results from TCRdb running MiXCR on the multiplex PCR reads. The sample lists thousands of distinct CDR3 sequences; about 29% were seen once. TCR beta rearrangements were amplified from peripheral blood genomic DNA. V lost 4 bases and J lost 6, with 5 bases in between. This CDR3 is 11 amino acids long. This clonotype was seen only a few times. What it binds is unknown. The sample comprised blood. The TCR comes from a human donor with a blood cancer. The donor label of this sample is uncertain. This chain connects TRBV12-3 or TRBV12-4 to TRBJ2-3, with unresolved D. CDR3 sequence reads: CASSYGDTQYF. DNA for the CDR3: TGTGCCAGCAGTTACGGGGATACGCAGTATTTT.